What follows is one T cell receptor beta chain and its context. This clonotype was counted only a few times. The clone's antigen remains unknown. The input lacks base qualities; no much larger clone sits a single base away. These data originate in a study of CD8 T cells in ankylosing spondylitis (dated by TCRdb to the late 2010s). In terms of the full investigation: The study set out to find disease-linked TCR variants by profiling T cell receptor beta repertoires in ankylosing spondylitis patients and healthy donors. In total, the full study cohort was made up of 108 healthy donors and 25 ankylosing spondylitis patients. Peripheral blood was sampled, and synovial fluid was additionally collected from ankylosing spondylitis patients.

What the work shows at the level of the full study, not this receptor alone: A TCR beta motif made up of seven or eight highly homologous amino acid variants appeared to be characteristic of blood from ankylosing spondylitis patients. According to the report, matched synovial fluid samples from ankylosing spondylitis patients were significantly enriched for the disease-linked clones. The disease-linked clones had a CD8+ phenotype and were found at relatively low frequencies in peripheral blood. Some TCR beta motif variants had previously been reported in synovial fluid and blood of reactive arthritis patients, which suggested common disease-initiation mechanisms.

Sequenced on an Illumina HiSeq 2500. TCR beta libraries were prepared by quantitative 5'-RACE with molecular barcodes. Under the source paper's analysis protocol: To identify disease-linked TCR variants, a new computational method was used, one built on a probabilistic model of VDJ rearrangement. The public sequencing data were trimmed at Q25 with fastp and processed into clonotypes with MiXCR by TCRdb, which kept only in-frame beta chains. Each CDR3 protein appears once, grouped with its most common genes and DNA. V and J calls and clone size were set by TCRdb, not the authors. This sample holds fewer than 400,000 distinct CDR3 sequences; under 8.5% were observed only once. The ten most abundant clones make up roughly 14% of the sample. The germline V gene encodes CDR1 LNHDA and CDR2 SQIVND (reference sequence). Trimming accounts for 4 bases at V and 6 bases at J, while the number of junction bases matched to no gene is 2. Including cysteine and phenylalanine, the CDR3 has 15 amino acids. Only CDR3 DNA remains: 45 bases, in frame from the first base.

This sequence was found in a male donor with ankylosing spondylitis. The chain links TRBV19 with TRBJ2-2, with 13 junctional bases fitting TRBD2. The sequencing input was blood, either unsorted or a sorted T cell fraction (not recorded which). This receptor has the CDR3 CASSTGLAGAGELFF. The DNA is TGTGCCAGTAGTACTGGACTAGCGGGAGCCGGGGAGCTGTTTTTT.